Shown below are 27 T cell receptor beta chains from a single sample sequenced in a study of blood T cell repertoires in COVID-19. The repertoire was sequenced with immunoSEQ multiplex PCR; TCRdb's copy has only in-frame clones and lacks some. The table records approximately 200,000 clones, about three quarters of them present only once. Sequences were obtained from peripheral blood. The receptors derive from a woman of 80 years or more with COVID-19, enrolled during active disease.

The J gene is TRBJ2-1, the V gene TRBV5-6, with D tentatively TRBD2 (5 bases). Germline CDR1 SGHDT, CDR2 YYEEEE. The CDR3 extends over 14 amino acids. Trimming removed 3 bases from V and 5 bases from J, with 12 bases in between. The CDR3 protein is CASSSTPSNNEQFF. CDR3 coding DNA: TGTGCCAGCAGCTCCACCCCTAGCAACAATGAGCAGTTCTTC.

This chain joins TRBV30 and TRBJ2-1, with a possible D match to TRBD2 (5 bases). The V end was cut by 0 bases, the J end by 10 bases, with 7 bases between. The CDR3 sequence is 11 residues long. Germline V lookup: CDR1 GTSNPN, CDR2 SVGIG (reference sequence). The CDR3, as DNA: TGTGCCTGGAGTGTGGGAGCCGAGCAGTTCTTC. Translating it yields CAWSVGAEQFF.

The DNA of the CDR3 is TGTGCCAGCAGCGCAAACAACCGGGACAGGGGGTTAACCTTC. Amino acids: CASSANNRDRGLTF. The rearrangement joins TRBV5-4 to TRBJ1-2, with 11 bases aligning to TRBD1. Germline trimming cut 4 bases from V and 14 bases from J; bases unmatched to any gene: 13. Germline V lookup: CDR1 SGHNT, CDR2 YYREEE (reference sequence). There are 14 residues in the CDR3.

This rearrangement joins TRBV6-5 to TRBJ1-1; D is unclear. V lost 2 bases, J lost 0 bases, and 4 bases lay in between. This CDR3 is 13 amino acids long. Germline CDR1 and CDR2: MNHEY and SVGAGI. The CDR3 DNA reads TGTGCCAGCAGTTACGAGCTGAACACTGAAGCTTTCTTT. This sequence encodes CASSYELNTEAFF.

The V gene is TRBV4-1, the J gene TRBJ2-1, with D tentatively TRBD1 (5 bases). Trimming pared 3 bases from V and 8 bases from J, leaving 14 bases between. The germline CDR1 and CDR2 sequences are MGHRA and YSYEKL. There are 14 residues in the CDR3. For the CDR3, the DNA is TGCGCCAGCAGCCAGGGGCCGCCGTGGGATGAGCAGTTCTTC. It is translated as CASSQGPPWDEQFF.

J is TRBJ2-5 and V is TRBV30, with TRBD2 matching 9 bases. The CDR3 runs 16 residues. V trimming: 2 bases; J trimming: 0 bases; junction bases outside the gene matches: 7. Germline V gene sequence: CDR1 GTSNPN, CDR2 SVGIG (reference sequence). For the CDR3, the DNA is TGTGCCTGGAGTAATAGCGGGGGATGGTACCAAGAGACCCAGTACTTC. This gives the protein CAWSNSGGWYQETQYF.

The chain combines TRBV12-3 or TRBV12-4 with TRBJ2-1; D is ambiguous. Trimming pared 6 bases from V and 4 bases from J, leaving 4 bases between. The CDR3 has 11 amino acids. CDR3 loop: CASSQYNEQFF. The DNA for the CDR3 is TGTGCCAGCAGCCAGTACAATGAGCAGTTCTTC.

With regard to this clone: The same CDR3 also results from other DNA sequences found in this sample. The V call is TRBV2, the J call TRBJ2-7; D is undetermined. The germline gives CDR1 SNHLY, CDR2 FYNNEI. This CDR3 is 11 amino acids long. V gave up 4 bases and J gave up 3 bases, with 4 bases separating them. In nucleotides, the CDR3 is TGTGCCAGCAGTGCCGGCTACGAGCAGTACTTC. Translation gives CASSAGYEQYF.

V and J are TRBV4-1 and TRBJ1-6; D uncertain. The V gene lost 5 bases and the J gene lost 9 bases, with 17 bases spanning the gap. The CDR3 covers 15 residues. Germline-derived CDR1 and CDR2 are MGHRA and YSYEKL. The chain's CDR3 is CASSLTQREGSPLHF. Written as DNA, the CDR3 is TGCGCCAGCAGCTTAACACAAAGGGAGGGTTCACCCCTCCACTTT.

This chain connects TRBV29-1 to TRBJ2-7, with 13 bases identical to TRBD2. CDR1 SQVTM and CDR2 ANQGSEA come from the germline V gene. After removal of 3 bases from V and 1 base from J, the junction contained 3 bases not matched to a gene. The CDR3 totals 15 residues. This CDR3 reads CSVEWGLAGSYEQYF. Here the CDR3 DNA reads TGCAGCGTTGAGTGGGGACTAGCGGGATCCTACGAGCAGTACTTC.

This clone was observed a few times. This rearrangement joins TRBV2 to TRBJ1-5; TRBD1 aligns across 8 bases. This CDR3 spans 15 amino acids. Germline CDR1 reads SNHLY; CDR2 reads FYNNEI. V shed 4 bases, J shed 6 bases, and the junction held 8 bases outside the gene matches. This CDR3 is CASSAATGESQPQHF. CDR3 nucleotides: TGTGCCAGCAGTGCCGCGACAGGGGAAAGTCAGCCCCAGCATTTT.

This clone was seen a few times. The chain links TRBV5-4 to TRBJ2-3, with D uncertain. Germline loops: CDR1 SGHNT, CDR2 YYREEE (reference sequence). The V end lost 1 base, the J end lost 2 bases, and 11 bases lay between the germline ends. CDR3 length: 15 amino acids. Here the CDR3 reads CASSLKATPTDTQYF. CDR3 nucleotide sequence: TGTGCCAGCAGCTTGAAAGCGACTCCCACAGATACGCAGTATTTT.

The genes are TRBV6-5 and TRBJ2-3, with 10 bases aligning to TRBD1. The germline gives CDR1 MNHEY, CDR2 SVGAGI. The CDR3 loop spans 14 amino acids. The V segment lost 5 bases and the J segment 4 bases; nucleotides outside the gene matches: 3. CDR3 sequence (DNA): TGTGCCAGCAGTCCGACAGGGGGCGCAGATACGCAGTATTTT. It specifies CASSPTGGADTQYF.

This sequence joins TRBV3-1 (or the pseudogene TRBV3-2) and TRBJ1-6, with D maybe TRBD1 (6 bases). Trimming removed 1 base from V and 6 bases from J, with 10 bases in between. Germline CDR1 is LGHDT and CDR2 is YNNKEL (reference sequence). The CDR3 extends over 15 amino acids. The CDR3 DNA follows: TGTGCCAGCAGCCAAGGAGGGGGTAGTAATTCACCCCTCCACTTT. Translating gives CASSQGGGSNSPLHF.

The rearrangement uses TRBV6-6 and TRBJ2-7, with TRBD2 as a possible D gene (5 bases). CDR1 is MNHNY, CDR2 SVGAGI, per germline (reference sequence). This CDR3 has 13 amino acids. The V end was cut by 4 bases, the J end by 4 bases, with 11 bases between. The CDR3 DNA is TGTGCCAGCAGTTCCCCGGGGTCTTACGAGCAGTACTTC. Translated: CASSSPGSYEQYF.

This sequence joins TRBV4-3 and TRBJ2-3, with TRBD1 matching over 8 bases. The CDR3 extends over 15 amino acids. Germline values: CDR1 LGHNA, CDR2 YSLEER. V dropped 2 bases and J dropped 6; count of bases not matched to a gene: 7. Here the CDR3 reads CASSQRTGYMDTQYF. CDR3 nucleotides: TGCGCCAGCAGCCAACGGACAGGGTATATGGATACGCAGTATTTT.

The chain uses TRBV18 and TRBJ2-2; 11 bases align to TRBD1. Germline CDR1 KGHSH, CDR2 LQKENI. This CDR3 comprises 17 residues. The V gene end was trimmed by 0 bases and the J gene end by 0 bases; junction bases not matched to a gene: 0. DNA for the CDR3: TGTGCCAGCTCACCACCGGGACAGGGGGCGAACACCGGGGAGCTGTTTTTT. It specifies CASSPPGQGANTGELFF.

The chain carries TRBV5-1 and TRBJ2-3, with D perhaps TRBD1 (5 bases). Trimming took off 2 bases at V and 1 base at J, with 14 bases between the two ends. This CDR3 has 16 amino acids. Germline loops: CDR1 SGHRS, CDR2 YFSETQ. The CDR3 spells CASSFSVGVGTDTQYF. DNA for the CDR3: TGCGCCAGCAGCTTTTCGGTAGGGGTTGGCACAGATACGCAGTATTTT.

This chain links TRBV6-6 with TRBJ1-4; 8 bases map to TRBD1. This CDR3 region has 17 residues. Trimming at V came to 5 bases and at J to 0 bases, leaving 8 bases not matched to a gene. Germline V lookup: CDR1 MNHNY, CDR2 SVGAGI (reference sequence). CDR3: CASSPDRGSATNEKLFF. For the CDR3, the DNA is TGTGCCAGCAGTCCCGACAGGGGCTCCGCAACTAATGAAAAACTGTTTTTT.

This chain connects TRBV2 to TRBJ2-2; TRBD2 might be the D (5 bases). Trimming left V 3 bases short and J 0 bases short, with 20 bases between. CDR1 SNHLY and CDR2 FYNNEI come from the germline V gene. This CDR3 region has 19 residues. CDR3 coding DNA: TGTGCCAGCAGTGATCCACTAGACGGCACCAAAGCGAACACCGGGGAGCTGTTTTTT. It codes for CASSDPLDGTKANTGELFF.

V gene TRBV18 combines with J gene TRBJ2-5, with a possible D match to TRBD2 (6 bases). Germline CDR1 KGHSH, CDR2 LQKENI. V was trimmed by 0 bases and J by 8 bases, leaving 10 bases between them. CDR3 length: 13 residues. CDR3 in DNA: TGTGCCAGCTCACCACCCATAGCGGTCACCCAGTACTTC. Encoded protein: CASSPPIAVTQYF.

The chain links TRBV5-4 to TRBJ2-5; TRBD1 aligns across 8 bases. This CDR3 spans 15 amino acids. J gave up 1 base and V 5 bases, and 7 bases lay outside the gene matches. Germline V CDR1 and CDR2: SGHNT, YYREEE (reference sequence). The CDR3 spells CASSRDRGGQETQYF. The CDR3 bases are TGTGCCAGCAGTCGAGACAGGGGTGGCCAAGAGACCCAGTACTTC. Together with reference TRBV5-4 and TRBJ2-5, the CDR3 gives the full variable domain: ETGVTQSPTHLIKTRGQQVTLRCSSQSGHNTVSWYQQALGQGPQFIFQYYREEENGRGNFPPRFSGLQFPNYSSELNVNALELDDSALYLCASSRDRGGQETQYFGPGTRLLVL.

The chain links TRBV12-3 or TRBV12-4 to TRBJ2-5, with TRBD1 as a possible D gene (6 bases). The CDR3 covers 13 residues. Trimming pared 5 bases from V and 5 bases from J, leaving 12 bases between. CDR3 coding DNA: TGTGCCAGCAGTCTCCAGGGGTGGGAGACCCAGTACTTC. As protein: CASSLQGWETQYF.

The rearrangement uses TRBV14 and TRBJ2-5, with TRBD1 as a possible D gene (5 bases). Trimming stripped 0 bases from V and 0 bases from J, with 14 bases between. Germline CDR1 SGHDN, CDR2 FVKESK. This CDR3 contains 17 residues. In nucleotides, the CDR3 is TGTGCCAGCAGCCAAGACCAGACAGAGGAGTACCAAGAGACCCAGTACTTC. Amino acid sequence: CASSQDQTEEYQETQYF.

The DNA of the CDR3 is TGTGCCAGCAGCTTGGGGACAGGGTGGAACATTCAGTACTTC. This translates into CASSLGTGWNIQYF. This rearrangement joins TRBV5-6 to TRBJ2-4, with 8 bases fitting TRBD1. The CDR3 has 14 amino acids. Germline V gene lookup returns CDR1 SGHDT and CDR2 YYEEEE. With V trimmed by 0 bases and J by 7 bases, 3 bases remained unmatched.

This chain joins TRBV20-1 and TRBJ2-7; D uncertain. V lost 7 bases and J lost 3, with 10 bases in between. Germline-derived CDR1 and CDR2 are DFQATT and SNEGSKA (reference sequence). The CDR3 consists of 11 residues. CDR3: CSVPHGYEQYF. CDR3 sequence (DNA): TGCAGTGTTCCTCACGGCTACGAGCAGTACTTC.

The CDR3: CASSIAPSGRGPDTQYF. The CDR3 DNA sequence: TGTGCCAGTAGTATAGCCCCGAGCGGGAGGGGCCCAGATACGCAGTATTTT. This chain links TRBV19 with TRBJ2-3; TRBD2 matches 10 bases. This CDR3 contains 17 residues. The germline gives CDR1 LNHDA, CDR2 SQIVND (reference sequence). V gave up 1 base and J gave up 4 bases; unmatched junction bases: 8.